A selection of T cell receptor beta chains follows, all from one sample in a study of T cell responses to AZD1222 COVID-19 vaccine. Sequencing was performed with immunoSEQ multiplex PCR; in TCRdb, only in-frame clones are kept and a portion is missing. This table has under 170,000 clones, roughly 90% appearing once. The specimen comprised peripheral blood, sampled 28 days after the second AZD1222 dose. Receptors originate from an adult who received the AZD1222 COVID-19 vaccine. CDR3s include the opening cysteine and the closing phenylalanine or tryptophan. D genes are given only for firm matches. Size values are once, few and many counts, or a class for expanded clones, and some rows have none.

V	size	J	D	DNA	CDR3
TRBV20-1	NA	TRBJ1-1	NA	TGCAGTGTTAGGAACACTGAAGCTTTCTTT	CSVRNTEAFF
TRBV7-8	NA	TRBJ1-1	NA	TGTGCCAGCAGCTTAGAAGGGACGGGGAACACTGAAGCTTTCTTT	CASSLEGTGNTEAFF
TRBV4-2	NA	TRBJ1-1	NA	TGTGCCAGCAGCCAAGACACTGAAGCTTTCTTT	CASSQDTEAFF
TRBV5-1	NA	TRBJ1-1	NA	TGCGCCAGCAGACCCACGATGGGGAACACTGAAGCTTTCTTT	CASRPTMGNTEAFF
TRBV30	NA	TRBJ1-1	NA	TGTGCCTGTGGATCGGGGGTTATTCCAAACACTGAAGCTTTCTTT	CACGSGVIPNTEAFF
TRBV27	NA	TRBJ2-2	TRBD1	TGTGCCAGCAGTTTATACTCCGGGACAGCGAACACCGGGGAGCTGTTTTTT	CASSLYSGTANTGELFF
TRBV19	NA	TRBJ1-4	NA	TGTGCCAGTAAGAGTCTCGGCGGACCAACTAATGAAAAACTGTTTTTT	CASKSLGGPTNEKLFF
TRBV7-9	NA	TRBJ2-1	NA	TGTGCCAGCAGCTTAGATCTGGCTGAGCAGTTCTTC	CASSLDLAEQFF
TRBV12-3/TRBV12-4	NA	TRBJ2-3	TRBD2	TGTGCCAGCGCCCCGGGGGGAGATACGCAGTATTTT	CASAPGGDTQYF
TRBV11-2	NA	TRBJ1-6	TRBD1	TGTGCCAGCAGCTGGGTAGGCAGGGGGAATTCACCCCTCCACTTT	CASSWVGRGNSPLHF
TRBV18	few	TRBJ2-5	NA	TGTGCCAGCTCACCAGTCGGGGGAGGTGAGACCCAGTACTTC	CASSPVGGGETQYF
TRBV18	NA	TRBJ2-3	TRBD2	TGTGCCAGCTCACCACGGGGACTAGCGGGAGAGACAGATACGCAGTATTTT	CASSPRGLAGETDTQYF
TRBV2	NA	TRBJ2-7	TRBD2	TGTGCCAGCAGTACCGGACTAGCGGGTTACGAGCAGTACTTC	CASSTGLAGYEQYF
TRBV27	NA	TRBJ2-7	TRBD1	TGTGCCAGCAGTTCCGGGACAGGGAGATACGAGCAGTACTTC	CASSSGTGRYEQYF
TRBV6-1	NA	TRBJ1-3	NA	TGTGCCAGCAGTGAAGCCCGAGTCAGCGGCTCTGGAAACACCATATATTTT	CASSEARVSGSGNTIYF
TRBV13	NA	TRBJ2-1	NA	TGTGCCAGCAGCTTAGGCACCAATGAGCAGTTCTTC	CASSLGTNEQFF